These 15 T cell receptor beta chains were all obtained from the same sample, sequenced in a study of human T cells and chemical hapten exposure. The time point was: patch test 1, 2 weeks after DPC sensitization. The treatment: therapeutic diphenylcyclopropenone sensitization with weekly scalp DPC. TCRdb re-called the RACE reads with MiXCR, one entry per CDR3 protein. The sample holds fewer than 100,000 distinct CDR3 sequences; approximately 12% are singletons and the top ten take roughly 3.6%. The sample here was whole blood, taken in connection with sensitization to the hapten diphenylcyclopropenone (DPC). These receptor sequences come from a woman between 55 and 75 years old with alopecia areata. Some clones in this sample may be carry-over from other donors' samples.

This clonotype was seen many times. The chain couples TRBV20-1 to TRBJ2-5; 12 nucleotides align to TRBD1. After removal of 5 bases from V and 4 bases from J, the junction contained 2 bases not matched to a gene. The CDR3 covers 13 residues. Germline CDR1 is DFQATT and CDR2 is SNEGSKA (reference sequence). The DNA of the CDR3 is TGCAGTGCTGGGACAGGGGGCTCAGAGACCCAGTACTTC. It yields the protein CSAGTGGSETQYF.

The genes are TRBV2 and TRBJ1-5; the D gene is possibly TRBD1 (5 bases). Germline V gene sequence: CDR1 SNHLY, CDR2 FYNNEI. Trimming pared 7 bases from V and 8 bases from J, leaving 21 bases between. The CDR3 is 15 residues long. CDR3 residues: CASTASGGSIEPQHF. The CDR3 coding sequence is TGTGCCAGCACCGCAAGCGGGGGGTCAATTGAGCCCCAGCATTTT.

This clonotype showed up many times. In DNA form, the CDR3 reads TGTGCCAGCAGCCCCCCGGGGGCGGGGAGCACCTACAATGAGCAGTTCTTC. It is translated as CASSPPGAGSTYNEQFF. This sequence joins TRBV11-2 and TRBJ2-1; possibly TRBD1 or TRBD2 for D (6 bases each). Germline CDR1 is SGHAT and CDR2 is FQNNGV. V was clipped by 5 bases and J by 2 bases, with 19 bases between them. This CDR3 region has 17 residues.

On this clonotype itself: Given a much more abundant clone one base away, this may be a read error. The rearrangement joins TRBV2 to TRBJ1-3, with D possibly being TRBD1 (6 bases). V was clipped by 11 bases and J by 4 bases, with 18 bases between them. The CDR3 loop spans 14 amino acids. CDR1 is SNHLY and CDR2 is FYNNEI in the germline V gene. The chain's CDR3 is CAGLLTGRGNTIYF. The CDR3 DNA reads as TGTGCCGGCCTACTGACAGGCCGAGGAAACACCATATATTTT.

This clonotype has a handful of counts. The chain couples TRBV5-1 to TRBJ1-1; no reliable D call. Germline V gives CDR1 SGHRS, CDR2 YFSETQ. Trimming took off 1 base at V and 3 bases at J, with 13 bases between the two ends. The CDR3 spans 15 residues. The CDR3 reads CASSLSGQIHTEAFF. The CDR3, as DNA: TGCGCCAGCAGCTTGTCTGGTCAAATACACACTGAAGCTTTCTTT.

This clonotype has a count of ten or more. This chain connects TRBV7-8 to TRBJ2-7; 9 nucleotides line up with TRBD2. Germline V gives CDR1 SGHVS, CDR2 FQNEAQ. The CDR3 is 16 amino acids. V was clipped by 4 bases and J by 0 bases; unmatched bases: 7. The CDR3 bases are TGTGCCAGCAGCTCCAGCGGGGGGTCTCTCTCCTACGAGCAGTACTTC. It translates to CASSSSGGSLSYEQYF. The whole variable domain, filled in from reference TRBV7-8 and TRBJ2-7, reads GAGVSQSPRYKVAKRGQDVALRCDPISGHVSLFWYQQALGQGPEFLTYFQNEAQLDKSGLPSDRFFAERPEGSVSTLKIQRTQQEDSAVYLCASSSSGGSLSYEQYFGPGTRLTVT.

This clonotype was seen repeatedly, ten times or more. V and J are TRBV5-1 and TRBJ2-2, with D uncertain. CDR3 length: 13 amino acids. Between the trimmed V and J ends, which lost 1 base and 7 bases, there was a span of 8 bases. From germline, CDR1 is SGHRS and CDR2 YFSETQ. In nucleotides, the CDR3 is TGCGCCAGCAGCTTGTTCTCCGACGGGGAGCTGTTTTTT. This codes for CASSLFSDGELFF.

This clonotype was seen ten or more times. The chain couples TRBV29-1 to TRBJ2-7; D perhaps matches TRBD1 (6 bases). The CDR3 consists of 12 residues. The germline V and J ends were trimmed by 3 bases and 4 bases, with 10 bases remaining between them. CDR1 and CDR2 (germline): SQVTM, ANQGSEA. CDR3 protein: CSVEGRGYEQYF. CDR3 sequence (DNA): TGCAGCGTTGAGGGCAGGGGTTACGAGCAGTACTTC.

This clonotype was observed a handful of times. CDR3 DNA sequence: TGTGCCAGCAGCATACAGGGGGCTGAAACCGGGGAGCTGTTTTTT. This translates into CASSIQGAETGELFF. The chain recombines TRBV7-9 with TRBJ2-2; 9 nucleotides line up with TRBD1. Germline V gives CDR1 SEHNR, CDR2 FQNEAQ (reference sequence). The CDR3 is 15 residues long. Unmatched junction bases numbered 6, after V lost 5 bases and J lost 5 bases.

This clonotype was seen a few times. The junction shows a germline mismatch at one end, possibly a read error. The gene calls are TRBV2 and TRBJ2-7; D might be TRBD1 (6 bases). This CDR3 contains 14 residues. CDR1 and CDR2 (germline): SNHLY, FYNNEI. The CDR3 DNA is TGTGTCAGCAGACAGGAAAGGAGCTCCTACGAGCAGTACTTC. This encodes CVSRQERSSYEQYF.

The chain has TRBV5-5 and TRBJ1-2, with 12 bases aligning to TRBD1. Germline assignment: CDR1 SGHKS and CDR2 YYEKEE (reference sequence). V lost 3 bases, J lost 7 bases, and 7 bases stayed unmatched. The CDR3 contains 15 residues. The CDR3 bases are TGTGCCAGCAGCTGGATGGGACAGGGGGCGCGTGGCTACACCTTC. Encoded protein: CASSWMGQGARGYTF.

This clonotype showed up many times. The chain carries TRBV20-1 and TRBJ2-2, with D possibly being TRBD1 or TRBD2 (5 bases each). Trimming stripped 2 bases from V and 1 base from J, with 11 bases between. Germline V gives CDR1 DFQATT, CDR2 SNEGSKA (reference sequence). The CDR3 has 15 residues. The CDR3 loop is CSARSPGGNTGELFF. In DNA, the CDR3 is TGCAGTGCTAGAAGTCCTGGGGGGAACACCGGGGAGCTGTTTTTT.

This clonotype was observed many times. The gene calls are TRBV18 and TRBJ1-1; no definite D call. Germline V gives CDR1 KGHSH, CDR2 LQKENI. The CDR3 is 13 residues long. V was trimmed by 4 bases and J by 5 bases, leaving 11 bases between them. The CDR3 sequence is CASSRSIGTEAFF. The CDR3 nucleotides are TGTGCCAGCTCACGTTCGATCGGGACTGAAGCTTTCTTT.

In DNA, the CDR3 is TGTGCCAGCAGCACCCAGGGGCCAGAGCAGTTCTTC. Translation gives CASSTQGPEQFF. The rearrangement links TRBV21-1 to TRBJ2-1; the table's D gene call, TRBD1, was not cross checked with the DNA. TRBV21-1 is listed as a pseudogene. The CDR3 contains 12 residues.

This chain connects TRBV2 to TRBJ1-1, with D possibly matching TRBD1 (5 bases). V gave up 4 bases and J gave up 8 bases, with 11 bases separating them. From germline, CDR1 is SNHLY and CDR2 FYNNEI. This CDR3 is 12 amino acids long. CDR3 DNA: TGTGCCAGCAGTGCCCCACCAGGGGAAGCTTTCTTT. It codes for CASSAPPGEAFF.